The 28 T cell receptor beta chains reported below all come from one sample, sequenced in a study of blood T cell repertoires in COVID-19. The data were produced by immunoSEQ multiplex PCR, yet TCRdb's version contains in-frame clones alone and is incomplete. The sample holds approximately 80,000 clones, under 90% seen once. Sequencing input: peripheral blood. These receptors originate from a man older than 75 with acute or convalescent COVID-19.

J is TRBJ2-5 and V is TRBV11-2; 10 nucleotides align to TRBD2. Losses at the gene ends were 5 bases for V and 5 bases for J; bases not matched to a gene: 8. Germline V gives CDR1 SGHAT, CDR2 FQNNGV. The CDR3 consists of 15 residues. For the CDR3, the DNA is TGTGCCAGCAGCCGACGAGCGGGAGGGCCTGAGACCCAGTACTTC. Protein product: CASSRRAGGPETQYF.

This clone was seen only a few times. V gene TRBV29-1 combines with J gene TRBJ1-2; no clear D gene. CDR1 SQVTM and CDR2 ANQGSEA come from the germline V gene. CDR3 size: 12 residues. The V end lost 4 bases, the J end lost 3 bases, and 9 bases lay between the germline ends. This CDR3 reads CSVAGGDYGYTF. The DNA for the CDR3 is TGCAGCGTTGCTGGCGGTGACTATGGCTACACCTTC.

V usage is TRBV11-2 and J usage is TRBJ2-7, with D perhaps TRBD2 (5 bases). The CDR3 has 14 residues. V lost 2 bases, J lost 6 bases, and 14 bases lay in between. CDR1 is SGHAT, CDR2 FQNNGV, per germline. The CDR3 region is CASSLTDHRGEQYF. CDR3 bases: TGTGCCAGCAGCTTAACGGACCATCGGGGCGAGCAGTACTTC.

The rearrangement links TRBV28 to TRBJ2-1; possible D gene TRBD2, 5 bases. The germline CDR1 and CDR2 sequences are MDHEN and SYDVKM. V dropped 4 bases and J dropped 7 bases, with 17 bases sitting between them. This CDR3 has 15 residues. The CDR3 DNA reads as TGTGCCAGCAGTTCGAGCGGACCCCGTTGGAATGAGCAGTTCTTC. It codes for CASSSSGPRWNEQFF.

The chain has TRBV28 and TRBJ1-2; 9 bases are shared with TRBD1. Trimming removed 5 bases from V and 2 bases from J; junction bases left unmatched: 6. The germline V gene has CDR1 MDHEN and CDR2 SYDVKM. The CDR3 has 15 residues. CDR3 in amino acids: CASSQTGTGNYGYTF. The CDR3 nucleotides are TGTGCCAGCAGTCAAACCGGGACAGGGAACTATGGCTACACCTTC.

J is TRBJ2-5 and V is TRBV19, with a weak D call TRBD2 (6 bases). The CDR3 runs 16 residues. Germline V gene data show CDR1 as LNHDA and CDR2 as SQIVND (reference sequence). Deletions cut 2 bases from V and 2 bases from J, with 15 bases between. The CDR3, as DNA: TGTGCCAGTAGTATAAGGGTTGGGGGAGGACAAGAGACCCAGTACTTC. Protein: CASSIRVGGGQETQYF. Looking up the rest from reference TRBV19 and TRBJ2-5 gives the full variable domain: DGGITQSPKYLFRKEGQNVTLSCEQNLNHDAMYWYRQDPGQGLRLIYYSQIVNDFQKGDIAEGYSVSREKKESFPLTVTSAQKNPTAFYLCASSIRVGGGQETQYFGPGTRLLVL.

The rearrangement links TRBV5-4 to TRBJ2-1; TRBD1 agrees at 8 bases. Germline V gene data show CDR1 as SGHNT and CDR2 as YYREEE (reference sequence). The trim removed 4 bases at V and 5 bases at J, leaving 8 bases unmatched. The CDR3 runs 15 residues. The CDR3 spells CASSPRDRQHNEQFF. In DNA, the CDR3 is TGTGCCAGCAGCCCCCGGGACAGGCAACACAATGAGCAGTTCTTC.

The chain combines TRBV18 with TRBJ2-7; 13 bases fit TRBD2. V lost 3 bases to trimming and J lost 5 bases; unmatched junction nucleotides: 4. The CDR3 sequence is 15 residues long. The germline V gene encodes CDR1 KGHSH and CDR2 LQKENI. Here the CDR3 reads CASSPRTSGSNEQYF. The CDR3 bases are TGTGCCAGCTCACCCAGGACTAGCGGGAGTAACGAGCAGTACTTC.

The V call is TRBV7-2, the J call TRBJ1-5; 8 nucleotides line up with TRBD1. Germline V gives CDR1 SGHTA, CDR2 FQGNSA. The CDR3 consists of 16 residues. The ends lost 5 bases at V and 4 bases at J; junction bases unmatched: 10. CDR3 amino acids: CASSQRTGNSNQPQHF. The CDR3 DNA reads TGTGCCAGCAGCCAAAGGACAGGGAACTCGAATCAGCCCCAGCATTTT.

This chain connects TRBV15 to TRBJ1-4, with no clear D. Germline V gene lookup returns CDR1 LNHNV and CDR2 YYDKDF (reference sequence). The CDR3 extends over 15 amino acids. The ends were cut back, 5 bases at V and 5 bases at J, with 15 bases in the middle. The CDR3 region has the DNA TGTGCCACCAGCGCCCGGATTTACGGGAATGAAAAACTGTTTTTT. Translated, it gives CATSARIYGNEKLFF.

The V and J genes are TRBV25-1 and TRBJ1-5; the D gene is possibly TRBD1 (5 bases). Trimming shortened V by 4 bases and J by 2 bases, and 18 bases separated the two germline ends. Per germline, CDR1 MGHDK and CDR2 SYGVNS. The CDR3 contains 17 residues. The CDR3 DNA is TGTGCCAGCAGTGGGTCCCGGGGGGGAATGGGCAATCAGCCCCAGCATTTT. Translation gives CASSGSRGGMGNQPQHF. The entire variable domain, with the rest obtained from reference TRBV25-1 and TRBJ1-5, is as follows: EADIYQTPRYLVIGTGKKITLECSQTMGHDKMYWYQQDPGMELHLIHYSYGVNSTEKGDLSSESTVSRIRTEHFPLTLESARPSHTSQYLCASSGSRGGMGNQPQHFGDGTRLSIL.

CDR3 amino acids: CASSVGSSGSGNTIYF. The DNA of the CDR3 is TGTGCCAGCAGCGTAGGATCCTCGGGCTCTGGAAACACCATATATTTT. This chain joins TRBV9 and TRBJ1-3; D call uncertain. The germline CDR1 and CDR2 sequences are SGDLS and YYNGEE. The CDR3 totals 16 residues. V dropped 0 bases and J dropped 0 bases, with 10 bases sitting between them.

CDR3 region: CASSITGLAVETQYF. The CDR3 region has the DNA TGTGCCAGCAGCATAACGGGACTAGCAGTAGAGACCCAGTACTTC. V usage is TRBV5-4 and J usage is TRBJ2-5; 9 positions agree with TRBD2. Trimming cost V 4 bases and J 4 bases; bases outside gene matches: 8. The CDR3 covers 15 residues. The V gene's germline CDR1 is SGHNT and CDR2 YYREEE (reference sequence).

The V gene is TRBV28, the J gene TRBJ2-6; tentative D call: TRBD1 (5 bases). Trimming pared 3 bases from V and 0 bases from J, leaving 12 bases between. Germline CDR1 reads MDHEN; CDR2 reads SYDVKM. The CDR3 sequence is 17 residues long. The CDR3 spells CASSFTGSLSGANVLTF. The CDR3 DNA sequence: TGTGCCAGCAGTTTCACAGGTTCGCTCTCTGGGGCCAACGTCCTGACTTTC. The full variable domain, with the rest looked up from reference TRBV28 and TRBJ2-6, is DVKVTQSSRYLVKRTGEKVFLECVQDMDHENMFWYRQDPGLGLRLIYFSYDVKMKEKGDIPEGYSVSREKKERFSLILESASTNQTSMYLCASSFTGSLSGANVLTFGAGSRLTVL.

The chain recombines TRBV6-4 with TRBJ1-2; 7 bases are a match to TRBD1. Trimming cost V 5 bases and J 7 bases; bases outside gene matches: 10. CDR1 is MRHNA and CDR2 is SNTAGT in the germline V gene. This CDR3 contains 14 residues. The chain's CDR3 is CASSSDRTSVGYTF. In DNA form, the CDR3 reads TGTGCCAGCAGTTCGGACAGGACCTCGGTTGGCTACACCTTC.

As concerns this clone: Within the sample, other DNA sequences also encode this same CDR3. The J gene is TRBJ2-7, the V gene TRBV18; the match to TRBD1 covers 11 bases. Germline CDR1 and CDR2: KGHSH and LQKENI. V lost 6 bases, J lost 4 bases, and 5 bases stayed unmatched. This CDR3 has 14 residues. The CDR3 reads CASSPGTGGYEQYF. The CDR3, as DNA: TGTGCCAGCTCGCCCGGGACAGGGGGTTACGAGCAGTACTTC.

This chain connects TRBV6-2 or TRBV6-3 to TRBJ1-2; D is ambiguous. The CDR3 is 12 residues long. CDR1 and CDR2 (germline): MNHEY, SVGEGT. The germline V and J ends were trimmed by 6 bases and 7 bases, with 12 bases remaining between them. The CDR3 is CASSRREGGYTF. The DNA of the CDR3 is TGTGCCAGCAGCCGACGGGAGGGTGGCTACACCTTC.

The V and J genes are TRBV6-5 and TRBJ2-7; TRBD2 aligns across 11 bases. Per germline, CDR1 MNHEY and CDR2 SVGAGI. The CDR3 is made up of 15 amino acids. V shed 3 bases and J 3 bases; nucleotides not matched to a gene: 4. CDR3 in DNA: TGTGCCAGCAGTTATGCTAGCGGGGGGAGCTACGAGCAGTACTTC. It codes for CASSYASGGSYEQYF.

The rearrangement joins TRBV5-4 to TRBJ1-5; D not certain. Germline-derived CDR1 and CDR2 are SGHNT and YYREEE (reference sequence). This CDR3 is built from 16 residues. V lost 3 bases and J lost 1, with 14 bases in between. The CDR3 spells CASSYGPGYSNQPQHF. The CDR3 coding sequence is TGTGCCAGCAGCTACGGACCGGGGTACAGCAATCAGCCCCAGCATTTT.

V is TRBV11-2 and J is TRBJ2-3, with D unclear. The CDR3 has 13 residues. Germline V gives CDR1 SGHAT, CDR2 FQNNGV. Trimming removed 5 bases at V and 6 bases at J, with 12 bases between. This CDR3 is CASSLRLRDTQYF. For the CDR3, the DNA is TGTGCCAGCAGCCTTAGACTCCGGGATACGCAGTATTTT.

This chain links TRBV29-1 with TRBJ1-2; 8 bases are a match to TRBD1. This CDR3 contains 13 residues. Germline lookup yields CDR1 SQVTM and CDR2 ANQGSEA. The V and J ends lost 7 bases and 0 bases, in that order; junction bases with no gene match: 4. Here the CDR3 reads CSGGQGTNYGYTF. CDR3 sequence (DNA): TGCAGCGGCGGACAGGGAACTAACTATGGCTACACCTTC.

The V gene is TRBV7-6, the J gene TRBJ1-1; TRBD1 is a possible D gene (6 bases). The V end lost 5 bases, the J end lost 1 base, and 8 bases lay between the germline ends. CDR3 length: 13 residues. Germline V gives CDR1 SGHVS, CDR2 FNYEAQ. The CDR3: CASSGQKNTEAFF. The CDR3 nucleotides read TGTGCCAGCAGCGGACAGAAGAACACTGAAGCTTTCTTT. Full variable domain (remainder filled in from reference TRBV7-6 and TRBJ1-1): GAGVSQSPRYKVTKRGQDVALRCDPISGHVSLYWYRQALGQGPEFLTYFNYEAQQDKSGLPNDRFSAERPEGSISTLTIQRTEQRDSAMYRCASSGQKNTEAFFGQGTRLTVV.

The chain recombines TRBV5-1 with TRBJ1-3, with 9 positions matching TRBD1. Germline CDR1 SGHRS, CDR2 YFSETQ. The CDR3 consists of 16 residues. V shed 0 bases and J 4 bases; nucleotides not matched to a gene: 5. The CDR3 here is CASSLALGTGGNTIYF. The CDR3, as DNA: TGCGCCAGCAGCTTGGCCCTTGGGACAGGGGGAAACACCATATATTTT.

This chain joins TRBV5-4 and TRBJ2-7, with 10 bases matching TRBD2. CDR1 is SGHNT and CDR2 is YYREEE in the germline V gene (reference sequence). The CDR3 length is 16 residues. V was clipped by 4 bases and J by 1 base; unmatched bases: 8. The CDR3 coding sequence is TGTGCCAGCAGCCTAACCGGACTAGCGGAGTCCTACGAGCAGTACTTC. Amino acid sequence: CASSLTGLAESYEQYF.

The rearrangement links TRBV3-1 (or the pseudogene TRBV3-2) to TRBJ2-2, with TRBD1 matching 11 bases. The length of the CDR3 is 16 residues. The germline V gene encodes CDR1 LGHDT and CDR2 YNNKEL (reference sequence). V shed 1 base and J 4 bases; nucleotides not matched to a gene: 2. The CDR3 DNA reads TGTGCCAGCAGCCAAGTTGGGACAGGGGGCACCGGGGAGCTGTTTTTT. Protein sequence: CASSQVGTGGTGELFF.

This clone was detected only a few times. The chain's CDR3 is CASSSTFQGRTEAFF. The CDR3 region has the DNA TGTGCCAGCAGCTCCACCTTTCAGGGTAGGACTGAAGCTTTCTTT. This chain joins TRBV13 and TRBJ1-1, with D maybe TRBD1 (5 bases). This CDR3 has 15 residues. Germline values: CDR1 PRHDT, CDR2 FYEKMQ (reference sequence). The ends were cut back, 4 bases at V and 5 bases at J, with 17 bases in the middle. Full variable domain (remainder filled in from reference TRBV13 and TRBJ1-1): AAGVIQSPRHLIKEKRETATLKCYPIPRHDTVYWYQQGPGQDPQFLISFYEKMQSDKGSIPDRFSAQQFSDYHSELNMSSLELGDSALYFCASSSTFQGRTEAFFGQGTRLTVV.

The rearrangement joins TRBV6-5 to TRBJ1-2; 7 nucleotides match TRBD1. The CDR3 length is 15 residues. V shed 5 bases and J 4 bases; nucleotides not matched to a gene: 10. Germline lookup yields CDR1 MNHEY and CDR2 SVGAGI. The CDR3 is CASSPPRDSPYGYTF. In DNA form, the CDR3 reads TGTGCCAGCAGTCCTCCGAGGGACAGTCCCTATGGCTACACCTTC.

This chain connects TRBV9 to TRBJ1-1, with 7 bases that match TRBD1. CDR3 length: 14 residues. Germline V CDR1 and CDR2: SGDLS, YYNGEE. V shed 1 base, J shed 4 bases, and the junction held 4 bases outside the gene matches. The DNA for the CDR3 is TGTGCCAGCAGCGTAATCGGGACAGTCACTGAAGCTTTCTTT. Translation: CASSVIGTVTEAFF. Full variable domain (outside the CDR3, taken from reference TRBV9 and TRBJ1-1): DSGVTQTPKHLITATGQRVTLRCSPRSGDLSVYWYQQSLDQGLQFLIQYYNGEERAKGNILERFSAQQFPDLHSELNLSSLELGDSALYFCASSVIGTVTEAFFGQGTRLTVV.